This T cell receptor (beta chain) is from a study of molecular identifiers for immune sequencing clone quantification (dated by TCRdb to between 2017 and 2018). Describing the broader study: For a replicate experiment, the RNA from either around 20,000 or 99,000 naive CD8 T cells was divided into five aliquots, and four of those aliquots went on to sequencing. CD8 T cells were used in a methods study to benchmark molecular-identifier clustering-based TCR repertoire sequencing (MIDCIRS) and TCR RNA copy counting.

What the research found in general, with its limitations: Modeling gave 3 to 3.5 recovered TCR RNA copies per cell versus around 9.9 by digital PCR, implying roughly 30% capture efficiency. Without barcode sub-clustering, chimeric consensus sequences inflated TCR diversity; chimeras reached as high as 47%. The naive libraries included spiked-in Jurkat TCR RNA (roughly nine copies' worth), and this RNA is not part of the donor repertoire. Identical TCR molecules sharing a barcode could cause highly expanded clone sizes to be underestimated. In CMV-specific effector cells, over 97% of molecules were held by clones above 20 RNA copies, whereas under 1% of molecules were held by such clones in naive cells. Spiked-in Jurkat TCR RNA equal to a single cell's worth was reported to be detectable even within 1,100,000 naive CD8 T cells.

V loses 3 bases, J loses 6 bases, and the germline ends lie 9 bases apart. The CDR3 holds 13 amino acids from the cysteine to the phenylalanine. The kept DNA is CDR3 alone, 39 bases in frame from the first base. CDR1 and CDR2, per the germline V gene, are MNHEY and SVGAGI. This clonotype was recorded a few times. The clone's antigen remains unknown. No base qualities exist here, and no much larger clone lies one base off it. The library relied on PCR. The instrument given in TCRdb is Illumina HiSeq 4000. Preparation of bulk TCR libraries followed a previously described approach, with the TCR primers listed in Table S5. Total RNA was purified with the Qiagen AllPrep DNA/RNA kit. Before analysis, reads from multiple sequencing runs of one library were combined. Per the authors' processing: Only reads with exact TCR constant sequence were kept, trimmed to 150 nt, and grouped by their 12-nt molecular barcodes. Reads within each barcode group were sub-clustered using a 15% Levenshtein threshold, and quality-weighted consensus sequences were constructed for each RNA molecule. Non-functional sequences were removed, as were lower-count sequences one edit away from another. Based on a fit of two negative binomial distributions, barcode sub-clusters having less than 20% of the maximum read count were discarded. TCRdb cleaned the public reads at Q25 with fastp, built clones with MiXCR and kept in-frame beta chains. Merged by CDR3 protein, the rows form single entries marked with the most common genes and DNA. The authors' filters were not applied to this entry. This sample is represented by about 70,000 distinct CDR3 sequences; 15% to 20% of them were singletons. The ten largest account for about 1.5% of the sample.

Naive CD8 T cell libraries were made from roughly 21,000 to 960,000 sorted cells using 10%, 30% or 50% of purified RNA. Naive CD8 T cells were FACS-sorted as CD8+CD4-CCR7+CD45RA+ on a BD FACSAria II into RLT Plus buffer. Detection sensitivity was tested by spiking Jurkat RNA equal to some 11 TCR copies' worth into samples containing 20,000-1,000,000 naive CD8 T cells. CD8 T cells were enriched with RosetteSep CD8+ T Cell Enrichment Cocktail and Ficoll-Paque, followed by ACK red cell lysis. Recombination joined TRBV6-5 with TRBJ2-1; the D region possibly corresponds to TRBD2 (5 bases align). The sequencing sample was made of naive CD8+ T cells from blood, with Jurkat cell RNA spiked in. The meaning of the sample's cell subset or site label: FACS-sorted CD8+CD4-CCR7+CD45RA+ naive T cells. The origin of this receptor is a human donor in good health. Some libraries in this study had Jurkat cell RNA spiked in. For the CDR3, the sequence is CASSYGESNEQFF. The nucleotide sequence is given as TGTGCCAGCAGTTATGGGGAGAGCAATGAGCAGTTCTTC.